This TCR beta chain comes out of a study of blood T cell repertoires in COVID-19. The length of the CDR3 is 12 residues. The germline V gene has CDR1 SGHRS and CDR2 YFSETQ. V lost 8 bases to trimming and J lost 5 bases; unmatched junction nucleotides: 5. How the authors handled the data: Counts of nucleated cells, estimated from reference gene primer amplification, were obtained. TCRdb's table, derived via immunoSEQ multiplex PCR, lists solely in-frame clones and lacks some. The V and J calls and clone size come from that table; D and trimming were worked out from the DNA. The sample yields about 140,000 clones, over 60% seen once.

The sequencing sample was made of peripheral blood. The genes are TRBV5-1 and TRBJ2-3, with TRBD2 identical over 7 bases. The sequence was collected from a man at least 80 years old with acute or convalescent COVID-19. The CDR3 DNA reads TGCGCCAGTCGGGGGGATGGAGATACGCAGTATTTT. It codes for CASRGDGDTQYF.